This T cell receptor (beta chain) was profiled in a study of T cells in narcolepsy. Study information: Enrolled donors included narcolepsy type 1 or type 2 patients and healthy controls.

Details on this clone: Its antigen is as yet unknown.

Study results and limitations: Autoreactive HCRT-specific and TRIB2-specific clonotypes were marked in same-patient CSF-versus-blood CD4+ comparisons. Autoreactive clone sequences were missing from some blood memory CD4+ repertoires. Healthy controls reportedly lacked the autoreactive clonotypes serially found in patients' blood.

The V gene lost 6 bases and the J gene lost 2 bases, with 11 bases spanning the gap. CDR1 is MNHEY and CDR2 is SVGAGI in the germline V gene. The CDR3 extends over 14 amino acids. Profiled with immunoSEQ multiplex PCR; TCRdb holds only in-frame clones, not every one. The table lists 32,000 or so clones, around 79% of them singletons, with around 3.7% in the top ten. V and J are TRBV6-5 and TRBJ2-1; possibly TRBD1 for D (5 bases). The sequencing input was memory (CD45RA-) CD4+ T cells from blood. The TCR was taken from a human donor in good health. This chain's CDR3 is CASRRDRAYNEQFF. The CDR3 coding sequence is TGTGCCAGCAGACGCGACAGAGCCTACAATGAGCAGTTCTTC.